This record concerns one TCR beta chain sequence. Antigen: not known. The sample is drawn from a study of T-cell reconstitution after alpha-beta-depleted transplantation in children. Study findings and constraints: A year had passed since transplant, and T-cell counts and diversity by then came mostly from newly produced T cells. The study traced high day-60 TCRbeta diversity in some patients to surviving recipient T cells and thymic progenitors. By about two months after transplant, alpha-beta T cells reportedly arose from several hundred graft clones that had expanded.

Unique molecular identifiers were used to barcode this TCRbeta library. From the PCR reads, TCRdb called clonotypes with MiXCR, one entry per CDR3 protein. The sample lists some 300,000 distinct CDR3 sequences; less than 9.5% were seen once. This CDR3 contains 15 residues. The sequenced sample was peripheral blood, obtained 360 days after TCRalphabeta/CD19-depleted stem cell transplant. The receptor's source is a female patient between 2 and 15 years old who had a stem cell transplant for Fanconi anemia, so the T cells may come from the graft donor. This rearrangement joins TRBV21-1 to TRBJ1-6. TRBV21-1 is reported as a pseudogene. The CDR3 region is CASSKEQRVNSPLHF. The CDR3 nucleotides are TGTGCCAGCAGCAAAGAGCAACGGGTTAATTCACCCCTCCACTTT.